Listed below are T cell receptor beta chains from one sample, sequenced in a study of T cells in Graves' hyperthyroidism and ophthalmopathy. MiXCR, run by TCRdb on the multiplex PCR reads, gives a single entry per CDR3 protein. This sample has approximately 700,000 distinct CDR3 sequences, with roughly 17% found just once. The specimen sequenced was blood. The receptors come from a young man with Graves' hyperthyroidism. CDR3s include the opening cysteine and the closing phenylalanine or tryptophan. D genes are given only for firm matches. Clone size is shown for a subset of rows, as once, few, many or a class of expanded clone.

J: TRBJ2-7; D: TRBD2; V: TRBV6-1; size: many; CDR3: CASSYRGRALSYEQYF; DNA: TGTGCCAGCAGTTACCGCGGGAGGGCCCTCTCCTACGAGCAGTACTTC
J: TRBJ2-2; D: TRBD2; V: TRBV7-9; size: many; CDR3: CASSLLAGVTGELFF; DNA: TGTGCCAGCAGTCTCTTAGCGGGAGTAACCGGGGAGCTGTTTTTT
J: TRBJ1-1; D: TRBD1; V: TRBV19; size: many; CDR3: CASSQGTGVNTEAFF; DNA: TGTGCCAGTAGTCAAGGGACAGGGGTGAACACTGAAGCTTTCTTT
J: TRBJ2-3; D: TRBD2; V: TRBV7-8; size: -; CDR3: CASSPRPRGLAGTDTQYF; DNA: TGTGCCAGCAGCCCCCGTCCCCGGGGACTAGCGGGCACAGATACGCAGTATTTT
J: TRBJ2-2; D: TRBD2; V: TRBV12-3/TRBV12-4; size: many; CDR3: CASSRRGGTGELFF; DNA: TGTGCCAGCAGTCGCCGGGGGGGGACCGGGGAGCTGTTTTTT
J: TRBJ2-7; D: -; V: TRBV18; size: -; CDR3: CASSAGQFEQYF; DNA: TGTGCCAGCTCCGCCGGACAGTTCGAGCAGTACTTC
J: TRBJ1-2; D: -; V: TRBV2; size: few; CDR3: CASSDWARGYTF; DNA: TGTGCCAGCAGTGATTGGGCGAGGGGCTACACCTTC
J: TRBJ2-7; D: TRBD1; V: TRBV7-8; size: many; CDR3: CASSEGQGDYEQYF; DNA: TGTGCCAGCAGCGAGGGACAGGGGGACTACGAGCAGTACTTC
J: TRBJ1-1; D: -; V: TRBV9; size: -; CDR3: CASSVGGSGEAFF; DNA: TGTGCCAGCAGCGTAGGGGGATCTGGTGAAGCTTTCTTT
J: TRBJ1-1; D: -; V: TRBV10-3; size: -; CDR3: CAISSTGTSATEAFF; DNA: TGTGCCATCAGTTCCACCGGGACTAGTGCGACTGAAGCTTTCTTT
J: TRBJ2-7; D: TRBD2; V: TRBV18; size: many; CDR3: CASSPSSGGYEQYF; DNA: TGTGCCAGCTCACCGTCTAGCGGGGGCTACGAGCAGTACTTC
J: TRBJ2-3; D: TRBD2; V: TRBV12-5; size: -; CDR3: CASGAGGPSTDTQYF; DNA: TGTGCTAGTGGAGCGGGGGGCCCTAGCACAGATACGCAGTATTTT
J: TRBJ1-5; D: -; V: TRBV5-6; size: few; CDR3: CASSLLGFDQPQHF; DNA: TGTGCCAGCAGCTTGTTGGGGTTTGATCAGCCCCAGCATTTT
J: TRBJ1-3; D: -; V: TRBV3-1; size: -; CDR3: CASSQDSHPQNTIYF; DNA: TGTGCCAGCAGCCAAGATTCGCACCCCCAGAACACCATATATTTT
J: TRBJ2-3; D: -; V: TRBV7-2; size: -; CDR3: CASSLGDVFRQTDTQYF; DNA: TGTGCCAGCAGCTTAGGGGACGTATTTAGACAGACAGATACGCAGTATTTT
J: TRBJ1-5; D: -; V: TRBV29-1; size: few; CDR3: CSVSTGPQQPQHF; DNA: TGCAGCGTAAGTACAGGGCCCCAGCAGCCCCAGCATTTT
J: TRBJ2-2; D: TRBD1; V: TRBV7-9; size: -; CDR3: CASSAGQGITGELFF; DNA: TGTGCCAGCAGCGCCGGACAGGGTATTACCGGGGAGCTGTTTTTT
J: TRBJ2-7; D: -; V: TRBV28; size: many; CDR3: CAIGTSIAYEQYF; DNA: TGTGCCATCGGGACTTCTATCGCCTACGAGCAGTACTTC
J: TRBJ2-3; D: -; V: TRBV20-1; size: many; CDR3: CSVCTTTSTDTQYF; DNA: TGCAGTGTTTGTACCACTACAAGCACAGATACGCAGTATTTT
J: TRBJ2-1; D: TRBD2; V: TRBV7-9; size: many; CDR3: CASSLAHHSGRIPNEQFF; DNA: TGTGCCAGCAGCTTAGCGCACCATAGCGGGAGGATACCCAATGAGCAGTTCTTC
J: TRBJ1-2; D: -; V: TRBV28; size: -; CDR3: CASIRVGGYTF; DNA: TGTGCCAGCATAAGGGTGGGTGGCTACACCTTC
J: TRBJ2-3; D: TRBD2; V: TRBV7-9; size: few; CDR3: CASSFTLAGADTQYF; DNA: TGTGCCAGCAGCTTTACTCTAGCGGGAGCTGATACGCAGTATTTT
J: TRBJ2-1; D: TRBD2; V: TRBV28; size: many; CDR3: CASRRPGLAGERDNEQFF; DNA: TGTGCCAGCAGGAGACCGGGACTAGCGGGAGAACGGGACAATGAGCAGTTCTTC
J: TRBJ2-7; D: -; V: TRBV27; size: once; CDR3: CASSLIGPPNYEQYF; DNA: TGTGCCAGCAGTTTAATAGGACCACCCAACTACGAGCAGTACTTC
J: TRBJ2-1; D: -; V: TRBV20-1; size: -; CDR3: CSARDARTSYNEQFF; DNA: TGCAGTGCTAGAGATGCCCGTACCTCCTACAATGAGCAGTTCTTC
J: TRBJ2-1; D: TRBD2; V: TRBV11-3; size: many; CDR3: CASSLVWRETYNEQFF; DNA: TGTGCCAGCAGCTTAGTGTGGCGGGAGACCTACAATGAGCAGTTCTTC
J: TRBJ2-7; D: -; V: TRBV6-2/TRBV6-3; size: once; CDR3: CASSYGREQYF; DNA: TGTGCCAGCAGTTACGGTAGAGAGCAGTACTTC
J: TRBJ1-1; D: -; V: TRBV2; size: few; CDR3: CASSPNRGGAEAFF; DNA: TGTGCCAGCTCTCCTAACCGGGGAGGGGCTGAAGCTTTCTTT
J: TRBJ2-3; D: -; V: TRBV19; size: -; CDR3: CASTGGTAGTDTQYF; DNA: TGTGCCAGTACCGGGGGGACAGCCGGCACAGATACGCAGTATTTT
J: TRBJ1-6; D: TRBD1; V: TRBV28; size: many; CDR3: CASSLETGALHF; DNA: TGTGCCAGCAGTTTAGAAACAGGGGCGCTCCACTTT
J: TRBJ2-7; D: -; V: TRBV6-5; size: many; CDR3: CASSYSGEPTYEQYF; DNA: TGTGCCAGCAGTTACTCGGGCGAACCAACCTACGAGCAGTACTTC
J: TRBJ2-7; D: TRBD2; V: TRBV7-9; size: -; CDR3: CASSRGGGLSYEQYF; DNA: TGTGCCAGCAGCCGGGGCGGGGGGCTTAGCTACGAGCAGTACTTC
J: TRBJ2-3; D: -; V: TRBV7-9; size: -; CDR3: CASSSIGGTQYF; DNA: TGTGCCAGCAGTTCGATAGGAGGAACGCAGTATTTT
J: TRBJ2-1; D: TRBD2; V: TRBV27; size: few; CDR3: CASSTRTSVNEQFF; DNA: TGTGCCAGCAGTACACGGACTAGTGTCAATGAGCAGTTCTTC
J: TRBJ2-1; D: -; V: TRBV6-2/TRBV6-3; size: -; CDR3: CASSEAGLGSYNEQFF; DNA: TGTGCCAGCAGTGAGGCGGGACTCGGCTCCTACAATGAGCAGTTCTTC
J: TRBJ2-1; D: -; V: TRBV7-2; size: many; CDR3: CASSLTGGGPRVRQFF; DNA: TGTGCCAGCAGCCTCACGGGAGGGGGCCCGCGGGTTAGGCAGTTCTTC
J: TRBJ1-4; D: TRBD1; V: TRBV28; size: -; CDR3: CASSLRNRGQGLNEKLFF; DNA: TGTGCCAGCAGTTTACGAAACCGAGGACAGGGACTGAATGAAAAACTGTTTTTT
J: TRBJ2-5; D: TRBD2; V: TRBV11-3; size: few; CDR3: CASSTPFRAGVETQYF; DNA: TGTGCCAGCAGCACCCCTTTTAGAGCGGGAGTGGAGACCCAGTACTTC
J: TRBJ1-5; D: TRBD1; V: TRBV10-3; size: many; CDR3: CAISAQGNSNQPQHF; DNA: TGTGCCATCAGTGCACAGGGGAATAGCAATCAGCCCCAGCATTTT
J: TRBJ1-2; D: -; V: TRBV6-2/TRBV6-3; size: many; CDR3: CASSYASKTLGYTF; DNA: TGTGCCAGCAGTTACGCCTCAAAAACTCTGGGCTACACCTTC
J: TRBJ2-1; D: -; V: TRBV30; size: many; CDR3: CAWSGVQEQFF; DNA: TGTGCCTGGAGCGGAGTACAAGAGCAGTTCTTC
J: TRBJ2-3; D: -; V: TRBV9; size: few; CDR3: CASSVGGDTDTQYF; DNA: TGTGCCAGCAGCGTAGGAGGGGACACAGATACGCAGTATTTT
J: TRBJ1-5; D: TRBD1; V: TRBV6-2/TRBV6-3; size: few; CDR3: CASSYTGTGGGQPQHF; DNA: TGTGCCAGCAGTTACACTGGGACAGGGGGCGGACAGCCCCAGCATTTT
J: TRBJ1-3; D: -; V: TRBV12-3/TRBV12-4; size: -; CDR3: CASSQLLDTIYF; DNA: TGTGCCAGCAGCCAGCTTCTAGACACCATATATTTT
J: TRBJ2-7; D: -; V: TRBV11-2; size: -; CDR3: CASSLDNSGVYEQYF; DNA: TGTGCCAGCAGCTTAGATAACTCAGGGGTCTACGAGCAGTACTTC
J: TRBJ2-4; D: -; V: TRBV7-8; size: many; CDR3: CASSPDSNIQYF; DNA: TGTGCCAGCAGTCCGGACAGTAACATTCAGTACTTC
J: TRBJ2-7; D: -; V: TRBV7-9; size: few; CDR3: CASSSSQNEQYF; DNA: TGTGCCAGCAGCTCCTCCCAGAACGAGCAGTACTTC
J: TRBJ2-1; D: TRBD1; V: TRBV4-1; size: -; CDR3: CASSLQTGTGGGEQFF; DNA: TGCGCCAGCAGCCTTCAAACCGGGACAGGGGGTGGAGAGCAGTTCTTC
J: TRBJ2-5; D: TRBD1; V: TRBV20-1; size: many; CDR3: CSAGDRGGETQYF; DNA: TGCAGTGCTGGGGACAGGGGGGGAGAGACCCAGTACTTC
J: TRBJ2-7; D: -; V: TRBV2; size: many; CDR3: CASSERSDEQYF; DNA: TGTGCCAGCAGTGAACGGAGCGACGAGCAGTACTTC
J: TRBJ2-2; D: -; V: TRBV2; size: many; CDR3: CASSGAITGELFF; DNA: TGTGCCAGCAGTGGGGCCATCACCGGGGAGCTGTTTTTT